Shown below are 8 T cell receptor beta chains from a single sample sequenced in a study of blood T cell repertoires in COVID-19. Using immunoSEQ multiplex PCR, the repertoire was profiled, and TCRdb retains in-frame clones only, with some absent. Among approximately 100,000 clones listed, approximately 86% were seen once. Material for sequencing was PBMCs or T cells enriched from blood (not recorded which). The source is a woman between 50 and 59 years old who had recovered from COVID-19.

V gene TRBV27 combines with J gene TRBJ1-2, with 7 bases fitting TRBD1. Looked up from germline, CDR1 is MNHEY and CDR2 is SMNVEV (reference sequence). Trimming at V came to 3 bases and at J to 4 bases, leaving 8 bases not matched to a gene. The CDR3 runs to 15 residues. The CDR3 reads CASSFLPRDSYGYTF. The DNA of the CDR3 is TGTGCCAGCAGTTTCCTCCCCCGGGACAGCTATGGCTACACCTTC.

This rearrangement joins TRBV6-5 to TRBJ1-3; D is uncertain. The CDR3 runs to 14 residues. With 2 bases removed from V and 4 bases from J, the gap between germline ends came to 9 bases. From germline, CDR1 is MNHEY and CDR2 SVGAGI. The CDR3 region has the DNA TGTGCCAGCAGTTACGGAGGGAACGGAAACACCATATATTTT. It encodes CASSYGGNGNTIYF.

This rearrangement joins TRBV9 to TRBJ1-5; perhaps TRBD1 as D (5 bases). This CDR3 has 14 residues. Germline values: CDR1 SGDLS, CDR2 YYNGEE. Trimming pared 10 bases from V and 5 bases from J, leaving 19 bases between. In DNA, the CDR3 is TGTGCCCGGCACCCCGGACAAAAAGATCAGCCCCAGCATTTT. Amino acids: CARHPGQKDQPQHF.

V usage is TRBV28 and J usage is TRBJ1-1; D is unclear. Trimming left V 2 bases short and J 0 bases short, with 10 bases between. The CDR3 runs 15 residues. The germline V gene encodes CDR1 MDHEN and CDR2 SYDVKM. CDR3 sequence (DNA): TGTGCCAGCAGTTTAGTGGACTCCATGAACACTGAAGCTTTCTTT. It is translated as CASSLVDSMNTEAFF.

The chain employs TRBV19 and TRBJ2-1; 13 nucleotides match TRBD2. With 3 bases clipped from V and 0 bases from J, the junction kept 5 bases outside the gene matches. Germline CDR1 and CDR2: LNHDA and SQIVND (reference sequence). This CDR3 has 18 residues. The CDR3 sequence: CASSMEGLAGLSYNEQFF. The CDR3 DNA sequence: TGTGCCAGTAGTATGGAGGGACTAGCGGGGCTCTCCTACAATGAGCAGTTCTTC. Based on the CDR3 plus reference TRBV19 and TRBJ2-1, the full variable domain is DGGITQSPKYLFRKEGQNVTLSCEQNLNHDAMYWYRQDPGQGLRLIYYSQIVNDFQKGDIAEGYSVSREKKESFPLTVTSAQKNPTAFYLCASSMEGLAGLSYNEQFFGPGTRLTVL.

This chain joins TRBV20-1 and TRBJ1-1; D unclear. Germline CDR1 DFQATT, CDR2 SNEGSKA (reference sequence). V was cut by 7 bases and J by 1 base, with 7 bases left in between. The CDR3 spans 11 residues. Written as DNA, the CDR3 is TGCAGTGGACGGGGGAACACTGAAGCTTTCTTT. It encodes CSGRGNTEAFF.

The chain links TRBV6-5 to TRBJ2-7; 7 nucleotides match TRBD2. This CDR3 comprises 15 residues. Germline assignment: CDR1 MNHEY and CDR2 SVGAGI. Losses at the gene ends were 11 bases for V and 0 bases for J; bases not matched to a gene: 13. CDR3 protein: CAPSESGINSYEQYF. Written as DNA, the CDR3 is TGTGCCCCGTCTGAGAGCGGGATAAACTCCTACGAGCAGTACTTC.

CDR3 protein: CASSLGPGIVNIQYF. In DNA, the CDR3 is TGTGCCAGCAGCTTAGGTCCAGGGATAGTGAACATTCAGTACTTC. V is TRBV7-9 and J is TRBJ2-4; D might be TRBD1 (5 bases). CDR1 and CDR2 from the germline V gene are SEHNR and FQNEAQ (reference sequence). With 1 base removed from V and 7 bases from J, the gap between germline ends came to 14 bases. The CDR3 extends over 15 amino acids.